One and the same sample provided the 2 T cell receptor beta chains below, sequenced in a study of Ad26.COV2.S vaccination and SARS-CoV-2 variants. Produced via immunoSEQ multiplex PCR; TCRdb's table is partial and in-frame only. There are around 400,000 clones in the sample; 75% to 90% occur only once, and around 2% lies in the top ten. Noted treatment: approximately 18 received Ad26.COV2.S at low or high dose, single or two shots; roughly 5 received placebo; per-sample allocation not given. After the first vaccine or placebo injection, samples were drawn on day 63. This sample comprised peripheral blood, obtained in a trial of Ad26.COV2.S vaccine versus placebo. Every receptor here comes from a person aged 18-65 years who received the Ad26.COV2.S COVID-19 vaccine or a placebo.

The chain carries TRBV5-1 and TRBJ2-2; D is tentatively TRBD1 or TRBD2 (6 bases each). The CDR3 has 14 amino acids. V dropped 4 bases and J dropped 6 bases, with 13 bases sitting between them. Looked up from germline, CDR1 is SGHRS and CDR2 is YFSETQ. CDR3 loop: CASSQLGGPGELFF. In DNA, the CDR3 is TGCGCCAGCAGCCAATTAGGGGGGCCCGGGGAGCTGTTTTTT.

The chain combines TRBV28 with TRBJ2-3; TRBD1 aligns across 7 bases. Germline values: CDR1 MDHEN, CDR2 SYDVKM. Trimming at V came to 5 bases and at J to 2 bases, leaving 13 bases not matched to a gene. The CDR3 loop spans 17 amino acids. The CDR3 protein is CASSPLPSDRFTDTQYF. CDR3 sequence (DNA): TGTGCCAGCAGTCCCCTGCCCTCGGACAGGTTCACAGATACGCAGTATTTT.